Below, one T cell receptor beta chain is given with its context. The read gets to within 3 residues of the CDR3 end, and the germline J gene fills in the rest. The data originate from a study of T cells in women clearing cervical HPV infection. Study overall: For cases, blood was sampled a median around 150 days after lesion detection, interquartile range roughly 80 to 200 days. With HLA typing for only a few women, HLA confounding remains possible.

Germline CDR1 is SGHRS and CDR2 is YFSETQ. The CDR3 length is 19 residues. V lost 2 bases to trimming and J lost 1 base, with 24 bases between them. TCR beta CDR3 amplified by multiplex PCR from about 1200 ng genomic DNA. Assay used: immunoSEQ multiplex PCR; TCRdb lists only in-frame clones, some missing. The sample spans tens of thousands of clones; the ten largest clones claim 12%. This TCR was recovered from a woman between 18 and 70 years old with a cervical HPV16 infection that either progressed to CIN3+ or cleared (not recorded which). The chain has TRBV5-1 and TRBJ1-1; a weak D match, TRBD1 (5 bases). The specimen was blood buffy coat. The sequenced part of the CDR3 DNA is TGCGCCAGCAGCTTAAAGGGGCTCGAGGGCTATACCACGAACACTGAA. As protein: CASSLKGLEGYTTNTE. The complete CDR3 reads CASSLKGLEGYTTNTEAFF.